Each of the 9 T cell receptor beta chains below was sequenced from the same sample in a study of early T cells in non-severe SARS-CoV-2 infection. TCRdb processed the 5' RACE reads anew with MiXCR; each CDR3 protein has one entry. The sample yields roughly 80,000 distinct CDR3 sequences, about 10% seen once. The sequences come from whole blood, collected at baseline. These receptors were obtained from an adult who was a healthcare worker with PCR-confirmed SARS-CoV-2 infection or an uninfected control (not recorded which).

This clonotype was seen only a few times. The gene calls are TRBV7-3 and TRBJ2-2; D not resolved. CDR3 length equals 16 residues. Germline V lookup: CDR1 SGHTA, CDR2 FQGTGA. Trimming stripped 2 bases from V and 2 bases from J, with 12 bases between. The CDR3 spells CASSLGPGPNTGELFF. CDR3 bases: TGTGCCAGCAGCTTAGGTCCGGGTCCTAACACCGGGGAGCTGTTTTTT.

This clonotype was found a few times. The rearrangement uses TRBV6-2 or TRBV6-3 and TRBJ1-6; D ambiguous. Per the germline V gene, CDR1 is MNHEY and CDR2 is SVGEGT. V was shortened by 5 bases and J by 9 bases, with 17 bases between the two germline ends. CDR3 length equals 15 residues. Here the CDR3 DNA reads TGTGCCAGCAGTGAGCTCCCAGGTTCGGCTTCACCCCTCCACTTT. This sequence encodes CASSELPGSASPLHF.

The chain recombines TRBV19 with TRBJ1-3; 8 nucleotides line up with TRBD1. Trimming at V came to 6 bases and at J to 1 base, leaving 2 bases not matched to a gene. Germline CDR1 and CDR2: LNHDA and SQIVND (reference sequence). CDR3 length equals 14 residues. This CDR3 reads CASSRGLSGNTIYF. Here the CDR3 DNA reads TGTGCCAGTAGCAGGGGGCTTTCTGGAAACACCATATATTTT.

This chain uses TRBV4-2 with TRBJ2-2; 7 nucleotides agree with TRBD2. Germline V lookup: CDR1 LGHNA, CDR2 YNFKEQ. Losses at the gene ends were 4 bases for V and 7 bases for J; bases not matched to a gene: 9. The CDR3 loop spans 15 amino acids. CDR3 region: CASSPAWGGDGELFF. The DNA for the CDR3 is TGTGCCAGCAGCCCCGCCTGGGGAGGGGACGGGGAGCTGTTTTTT.

This sequence joins TRBV19 and TRBJ1-3; D gene unclear. CDR1 and CDR2 from the germline V gene are LNHDA and SQIVND (reference sequence). V lost 5 bases and J 4 bases, leaving 15 bases between the germline ends. The CDR3 runs to 15 residues. Here the CDR3 reads CASSVARGSGNTIYF. The CDR3 DNA follows: TGTGCCAGTAGTGTCGCGCGAGGGAGCGGAAACACCATATATTTT.

This clonotype has ten or more counts. The J gene is TRBJ1-3, the V gene TRBV7-9; D remains unclear. This CDR3 contains 12 residues. Between the trimmed V and J ends, which lost 9 bases and 0 bases, there was a span of 6 bases. The germline V gene has CDR1 SEHNR and CDR2 FQNEAQ (reference sequence). The CDR3 reads CASFSSGNTIYF. In nucleotides, the CDR3 is TGTGCCAGTTTCAGCTCTGGAAACACCATATATTTT.

The rearrangement joins TRBV7-3 to TRBJ1-1, with D perhaps matching TRBD1 (5 bases). Looked up from germline, CDR1 is SGHTA and CDR2 is FQGTGA. The germline V and J ends were trimmed by 2 bases and 6 bases, with 13 bases remaining between them. The CDR3 runs to 14 residues. The CDR3 is CASSLGGRAAEAFF. CDR3 coding DNA: TGTGCCAGCAGCTTAGGTGGCAGGGCGGCTGAAGCTTTCTTT.

This clonotype was picked up a small number of times. The gene calls are TRBV20-1 and TRBJ1-2; D uncertain. V lost 5 bases, J lost 12 bases, and 25 bases lay in between. The CDR3 sequence is 14 residues long. Germline CDR1 DFQATT, CDR2 SNEGSKA (reference sequence). DNA for the CDR3: TGCAGTGCTGGCACCTCCGGGCCTAGGGAGTGGGACACCTTC. It translates to CSAGTSGPREWDTF.

This clonotype was counted ten times or more. The chain carries TRBV12-3 or TRBV12-4 and TRBJ2-7; weak D call: TRBD1 (6 bases). The germline V and J ends were trimmed by 6 bases and 10 bases, with 22 bases remaining between them. The CDR3 spans 14 residues. Written as DNA, the CDR3 is TGTGCCAGCAGCCCCTACCCCCCAGGGGCCGTACAGTACTTC. Translating gives CASSPYPPGAVQYF.